One and the same sample provided the 17 T cell receptor beta chains below, sequenced in a study of cytomegalovirus exposure and HLA in healthy donors. In the PCR, 60 Vbeta and 13 Jbeta primers were used. Only in-frame clones appear in the TCRdb table, and some are missing; sequencing was by immunoSEQ multiplex PCR. The sample has 200,000 to 300,000 clones; approximately 84% are singletons. Material: PBMCs. These receptors came from a girl aged 2-10 years in good health and CMV-seronegative.

The genes are TRBV30 and TRBJ2-3; 12 bases map to TRBD2. The V gene's germline CDR1 is GTSNPN and CDR2 SVGIG (reference sequence). The CDR3 has 15 residues. V lost 4 bases to trimming and J lost 6 bases; unmatched junction nucleotides: 8. The CDR3 region has the DNA TGTGCCTGGACTAGCGGGGGGGCCTGGCAGGATACGCAGTATTTT. Its translation is CAWTSGGAWQDTQYF.

The chain couples TRBV11-1 to TRBJ1-1; D ambiguous. V lost 5 bases and J 1 base, leaving 8 bases between the germline ends. The CDR3 is made up of 13 amino acids. Germline CDR1 reads SGHAT; CDR2 reads FQDESV (reference sequence). The CDR3 loop reads CASSPLRNTEAFF. CDR3 in DNA: TGTGCCAGCAGCCCCCTTCGGAACACTGAAGCTTTCTTT.

V and J are TRBV5-1 and TRBJ2-3; D might be TRBD2 (6 bases). The V and J ends lost 1 base and 0 bases respectively, with 12 bases between them. CDR3 length equals 16 residues. CDR1 and CDR2 from the germline V gene are SGHRS and YFSETQ. For the CDR3, the DNA is TGCGCCAGCAGCTTGCTGGCGCGGGGTAGCACAGATACGCAGTATTTT. This sequence encodes CASSLLARGSTDTQYF. Looking up the rest from reference TRBV5-1 and TRBJ2-3 gives the full variable domain: KAGVTQTPRYLIKTRGQQVTLSCSPISGHRSVSWYQQTPGQGLQFLFEYFSETQRNKGNFPGRFSGRQFSNSRSEMNVSTLELGDSALYLCASSLLARGSTDTQYFGPGTRLTVL.

This sequence joins TRBV4-1 and TRBJ2-1, with 10 bases lining up with TRBD2. CDR1 MGHRA and CDR2 YSYEKL come from the germline V gene. The J segment lost 4 bases and the V segment lost 1 base, leaving 7 bases of the junction unmatched. The CDR3 totals 17 residues. The CDR3 loop reads CASSQGSGGTIYNEQFF. Written as DNA, the CDR3 is TGCGCCAGCAGCCAAGGTAGCGGGGGGACCATTTACAATGAGCAGTTCTTC.

This chain links TRBV7-2 with TRBJ2-3; maybe TRBD1 (7 bases). The germline gives CDR1 SGHTA, CDR2 FQGNSA. The CDR3 contains 16 residues. The V and J ends lost 5 bases and 4 bases respectively, with 19 bases between them. CDR3 region: CASSPQGGRGADTQYF. CDR3 DNA sequence: TGTGCCAGCAGCCCACAAGGGGGCAGGGGGGCAGATACGCAGTATTTT. Drawing the rest from reference TRBV7-2 and TRBJ2-3, the complete variable domain is GAGVSQSPSNKVTEKGKDVELRCDPISGHTALYWYRQSLGQGLEFLIYFQGNSAPDKSGLPSDRFSAERTGGSVSTLTIQRTQQEDSAVYLCASSPQGGRGADTQYFGPGTRLTVL.

The chain employs TRBV5-4 and TRBJ2-7, with TRBD2 matching over 10 bases. CDR3 length: 15 amino acids. Germline trimming cut 4 bases from V and 7 bases from J; bases unmatched to any gene: 11. CDR1 is SGHNT, CDR2 YYREEE, per germline (reference sequence). The CDR3 coding sequence is TGTGCCAGCAGCCAAAGCGGGAGGGGCCTTTGGGAGCAGTACTTC. The encoded protein is CASSQSGRGLWEQYF.

The V and J genes are TRBV5-4 and TRBJ2-7, with TRBD2 matching over 10 bases. CDR3 length: 15 residues. Germline CDR1 reads SGHNT; CDR2 reads YYREEE (reference sequence). V lost 4 bases to trimming and J lost 6 bases; unmatched junction nucleotides: 10. Written as DNA, the CDR3 is TGTGCCAGCAGCGCCGGGACTAGCGTCTTCCTCGAGCAGTACTTC. It specifies CASSAGTSVFLEQYF.

The chain recombines TRBV2 with TRBJ2-3; D remains ambiguous. V was pared by 6 bases and J by 5 bases, with 12 bases between. The CDR3 is made up of 13 amino acids. From germline, CDR1 is SNHLY and CDR2 FYNNEI. The CDR3, as DNA: TGTGCCAGCAGCACTCTAGGCGGAGATACGCAGTATTTT. It encodes CASSTLGGDTQYF.

The CDR3 here is CASSPPVTESSYNEQFF. The CDR3 coding sequence is TGTGCCAGCTCACCACCGGTAACGGAGAGCTCCTACAATGAGCAGTTCTTC. The chain uses TRBV18 and TRBJ2-1; D uncertain. Per the germline V gene, CDR1 is KGHSH and CDR2 is LQKENI. This CDR3 is 17 amino acids long. V dropped 0 bases and J dropped 0 bases, with 12 bases sitting between them.

This chain uses TRBV29-1 with TRBJ2-1; perhaps TRBD1 as D (7 bases). CDR1 and CDR2 from the germline V gene are SQVTM and ANQGSEA. The V and J ends lost 5 bases and 8 bases respectively, with 16 bases between them. This CDR3 region has 13 residues. The CDR3 is CSVKTGEVYEQFF. The CDR3 DNA is TGCAGCGTTAAAACAGGGGAGGTGTATGAGCAGTTCTTC.

The chain uses TRBV19 and TRBJ2-3; D ambiguous. This CDR3 is 16 amino acids long. From germline, CDR1 is LNHDA and CDR2 SQIVND (reference sequence). V shed 5 bases and J shed 0 bases, with 15 bases lying between them. CDR3 sequence (DNA): TGTGCCAGTAGTTTGGGCCAGGCGTCTAGCACAGATACGCAGTATTTT. Translating gives CASSLGQASSTDTQYF. Based on the CDR3 plus reference TRBV19 and TRBJ2-3, the full variable domain is DGGITQSPKYLFRKEGQNVTLSCEQNLNHDAMYWYRQDPGQGLRLIYYSQIVNDFQKGDIAEGYSVSREKKESFPLTVTSAQKNPTAFYLCASSLGQASSTDTQYFGPGTRLTVL.

The chain joins TRBV9 to TRBJ1-2, with no clear D. This CDR3 has 13 amino acids. CDR1 and CDR2 (germline): SGDLS, YYNGEE. Deletions cut 4 bases from V and 8 bases from J, with 15 bases between. This CDR3 reads CASSTDLKRGYTF. CDR3 bases: TGTGCCAGCAGCACAGATTTGAAGCGGGGCTACACCTTC.

The V and J genes are TRBV19 and TRBJ2-1; TRBD1 agrees at 8 bases. CDR3 length: 14 amino acids. Germline V gives CDR1 LNHDA, CDR2 SQIVND (reference sequence). Losses at the gene ends were 7 bases for V and 8 bases for J; bases not matched to a gene: 10. The CDR3 here is CASTKADRADEQFF. The CDR3 DNA is TGTGCCAGTACTAAAGCGGACAGGGCGGATGAGCAGTTCTTC.

Of note for this clone: A junction boundary mismatches the germline segment, possibly from a read error. V and J are TRBV6-5 and TRBJ2-3; 12 bases match TRBD2. The CDR3 length is 13 residues. Germline CDR1 is MNHEY and CDR2 is SVGAGI. DNA of the CDR3: TGTGCCAGCAGCCCCGCTCCTAGCGGGGGGGCCACTTTT. Amino acid sequence: CASSPAPSGGATF.

The rearrangement uses TRBV10-3 and TRBJ2-7, with 12 bases aligning to TRBD2. The V segment lost 6 bases and the J segment 2 bases; nucleotides outside the gene matches: 2. CDR1 is ENHRY and CDR2 is SYGVKD in the germline V gene. CDR3 length equals 14 residues. CDR3 coding DNA: TGTGCCATCAGCCGACTAGCGGGGGCCTACGAGCAGTACTTC. Translating it yields CAISRLAGAYEQYF.

The chain recombines TRBV5-4 with TRBJ2-7, with TRBD1 matching over 11 bases. CDR1 SGHNT and CDR2 YYREEE come from the germline V gene (reference sequence). V trimming: 3 bases; J trimming: 0 bases; junction bases outside the gene matches: 2. The CDR3 runs to 15 residues. The DNA for the CDR3 is TGTGCCAGCAGCTCCGGGACAGGGGGCTCCTACGAGCAGTACTTC. This sequence encodes CASSSGTGGSYEQYF.

The chain combines TRBV29-1 with TRBJ2-7; D possibly corresponds to TRBD1 (5 bases). Germline V gene lookup returns CDR1 SQVTM and CDR2 ANQGSEA. This CDR3 has 11 amino acids. The V and J ends lost 5 bases and 6 bases respectively, with 11 bases between them. The CDR3 DNA follows: TGCAGCGTTTCAGGGTTGGGCGAGCAGTACTTC. Residues: CSVSGLGEQYF.